This T cell receptor beta chain was obtained from a study of cytomegalovirus exposure and HLA in healthy donors. With 6 bases removed from V and 5 bases from J, the gap between germline ends came to 10 bases. This CDR3 is 12 amino acids long. Germline CDR1 MDHEN, CDR2 SYDVKM. To note about this clone: What it recognizes is unknown.

Primers for the PCR totalled 60 Vbeta and 13 Jbeta. Using immunoSEQ multiplex PCR, the repertoire was profiled, and TCRdb retains in-frame clones only, with some absent. The data contain 80,000 to 100,000 clones, approximately 70% of them singletons. The study's findings and limits: Productive status was seen about 90% or about 30% of the time for most TCR beta V segments in an earlier analysis.

This sequence joins TRBV28 and TRBJ1-2, with D possibly being TRBD1 (6 bases). Sequencing used PBMCs. This sequence originates from a man in his forties or fifties in good health and CMV-seronegative. In DNA, the CDR3 is TGTGCCAGCAGCCTACAGGGTTATGGCTACACCTTC. This encodes CASSLQGYGYTF.